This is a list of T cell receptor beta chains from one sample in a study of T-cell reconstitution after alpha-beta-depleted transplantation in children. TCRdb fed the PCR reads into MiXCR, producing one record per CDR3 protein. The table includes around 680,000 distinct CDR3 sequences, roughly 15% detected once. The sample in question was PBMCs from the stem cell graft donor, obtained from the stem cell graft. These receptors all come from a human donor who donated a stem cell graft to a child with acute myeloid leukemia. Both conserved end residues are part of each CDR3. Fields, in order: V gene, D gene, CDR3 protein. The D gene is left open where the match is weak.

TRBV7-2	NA	CASSLRVSNQPQHF
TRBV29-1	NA	CSVRISGANVLTF
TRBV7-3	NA	CASSSWGAPMFNEQFF
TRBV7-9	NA	CASSSTGAQAFF
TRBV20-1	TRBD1	CSASQTGDTEAFF
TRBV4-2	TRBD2	CASSQEGGTTSTDTQYF
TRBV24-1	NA	CATSDRTVANTGELFF
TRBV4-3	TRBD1	CASSQRDRDTEAFF
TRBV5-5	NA	CASSKDGQGPYNEQFF
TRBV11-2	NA	CASSLKYGIQETQYF
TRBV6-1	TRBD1	CASSHRDRYNEQFF